A single sample is the source of the 9 T cell receptor beta chains below, sequenced in a study of T cell responses to AZD1222 COVID-19 vaccine. Some clones are missing from TCRdb's copy, which holds only in-frame ones; the method was immunoSEQ multiplex PCR. The table lists 150,000 to 200,000 clones, less than 95% of them singletons. This sample comprised peripheral blood, obtained on day 0 of AZD1222 vaccination. The origin of the receptors is an adult in good health.

V is TRBV11-2 and J is TRBJ2-1; TRBD1 matches at 10 bases. In germline, CDR1 is SGHAT, CDR2 FQNNGV. The J segment lost 5 bases and the V segment lost 2 bases, leaving 6 bases of the junction unmatched. This CDR3 region has 16 residues. CDR3 in DNA: TGTGCCAGCAGCTTAAGGGGACAGGGGTCTAACAATGAGCAGTTCTTC. As protein: CASSLRGQGSNNEQFF.

The V call is TRBV12-3 or TRBV12-4, the J call TRBJ1-2; no clear D gene. The CDR3 length is 11 residues. Trimming removed 5 bases from V and 8 bases from J, with 9 bases in between. CDR3 nucleotides: TGTGCCAGCAGTCGTTTCTTGGGCTACACCTTC. This encodes CASSRFLGYTF.

This chain uses TRBV30 with TRBJ2-3; 7 bases map to TRBD2. The CDR3 loop spans 17 amino acids. Germline V gene data show CDR1 as GTSNPN and CDR2 as SVGIG (reference sequence). V was pared by 4 bases and J by 2 bases, with 15 bases of the junction left unmatched. The chain's CDR3 is CAWILGGEVISTDTQYF. The CDR3 DNA sequence: TGTGCCTGGATTCTGGGGGGGGAGGTAATATCCACAGATACGCAGTATTTT.

This clone was counted once. The chain has TRBV29-1 and TRBJ1-2; the D gene is possibly TRBD1 (5 bases). Germline values: CDR1 SQVTM, CDR2 ANQGSEA. V lost 4 bases and J 2 bases, leaving 17 bases between the germline ends. The CDR3 loop spans 15 amino acids. For the CDR3, the DNA is TGCAGCGTTGGGGGACGACAGTCCCTAAACTATGGCTACACCTTC. This translates into CSVGGRQSLNYGYTF.

V is TRBV30 and J is TRBJ2-6, with a tentative D call TRBD1 (6 bases). The CDR3 is made up of 16 amino acids. V was trimmed by 7 bases and J by 1 base, leaving 17 bases between them. Germline V gene lookup returns CDR1 GTSNPN and CDR2 SVGIG (reference sequence). In DNA form, the CDR3 reads TGTGCCTTTCAGGGACAAGGCCAATCTGGGGCCAACGTCCTGACTTTC. This translates into CAFQGQGQSGANVLTF.

This chain joins TRBV5-5 and TRBJ1-1; no firm D call. Trimming removed 0 bases from V and 10 bases from J, with 10 bases in between. The CDR3 spans 12 residues. Germline assignment: CDR1 SGHKS and CDR2 YYEKEE (reference sequence). This CDR3 reads CASSLAGVAAFF. In nucleotides, the CDR3 is TGTGCCAGCAGCTTGGCCGGGGTGGCAGCTTTCTTT. Variable domain in full (rest from reference TRBV5-5 and TRBJ1-1): DAGVTQSPTHLIKTRGQQVTLRCSPISGHKSVSWYQQVLGQGPQFIFQYYEKEERGRGNFPDRFSARQFPNYSSELNVNALLLGDSALYLCASSLAGVAAFFGQGTRLTVV.

The chain uses TRBV10-2 and TRBJ1-1; no clear D. V lost 8 bases to trimming and J lost 0 bases, with 16 bases between them. Germline-derived CDR1 and CDR2 are WSHSY and SAAADI. The CDR3 has 15 amino acids. This CDR3 reads CASAGGRAVNTEAFF. The CDR3 DNA sequence: TGCGCCAGCGCTGGCGGGCGTGCGGTGAACACTGAAGCTTTCTTT.

The rearrangement links TRBV5-1 to TRBJ1-4, with D possibly TRBD1 on 6 matching bases. Trimming stripped 5 bases from V and 8 bases from J, with 22 bases between. This CDR3 spans 16 amino acids. CDR1 is SGHRS and CDR2 is YFSETQ in the germline V gene. This chain's CDR3 is CASRAATGSMREKLFF. The CDR3 DNA is TGCGCCAGCAGGGCGGCGACAGGTTCGATGCGGGAAAAACTGTTTTTT.

The chain has TRBV5-8 and TRBJ2-3; D gene unclear. The CDR3 is made up of 14 amino acids. The germline V gene has CDR1 SGHTS and CDR2 YDEGEE. Between the trimmed V and J ends, which lost 0 bases and 0 bases, there was a span of 5 bases. The CDR3 DNA sequence: TGTGCCAGCAGCTTGGCCGTTAGCACAGATACGCAGTATTTT. This sequence encodes CASSLAVSTDTQYF.